This T cell receptor (beta chain) stems from a study of blood T cell repertoires in COVID-19. Study as a whole: Both acute and convalescent COVID-19 samples were obtained from the United States, Italy and Spain.

Original processing notes: Estimates of nucleated cell counts were drawn from the amplification of reference gene primers. Using immunoSEQ multiplex PCR, the repertoire was profiled, and TCRdb retains in-frame clones only, with some absent. Clone size and V and J calls were adopted from that table, with D and trimming inferred from the DNA. Here the sample spans approximately 300,000 clones, 85% to 95% being singletons. V lost 3 bases, J lost 3 bases, and 14 bases lay in between. This CDR3 has 15 amino acids. Per germline, CDR1 SEHNR and CDR2 FQNEAQ (reference sequence). The V call is TRBV7-9, the J call TRBJ1-1, with no clear D. Source material: PBMCs or T cells enriched from blood (not recorded which). The receptor's source is a woman aged 25 to 39 who had been exposed to COVID-19. Written as DNA, the CDR3 is TGTGCCAGCAGCTTTGGTGGGCCCAAGGACACTGAAGCTTTCTTT. Amino acid sequence: CASSFGGPKDTEAFF. Looking up the rest from reference TRBV7-9 and TRBJ1-1 gives the full variable domain: DTGVSQNPRHKITKRGQNVTFRCDPISEHNRLYWYRQTLGQGPEFLTYFQNEAQLEKSRLLSDRFSAERPKGSFSTLEIQRTEQGDSAMYLCASSFGGPKDTEAFFGQGTRLTVV.